This T cell receptor (beta chain) appears in the sequencing data of a study of T cell repertoires in cytomegalovirus infection. Whole-study results and caveats: Cumulative public TCR beta family frequency identified carriers of CMV plus the relevant HLA.

CDR1 and CDR2 (germline): MNHEY, SVGAGI. The trim removed 6 bases at V and 1 base at J, leaving 7 bases unmatched. CDR3 size: 15 residues. Each CDR3 protein gets one entry after TCRdb re-called the reads with MiXCR. The table lists about 600,000 distinct CDR3 sequences, approximately 25% of them singletons, with 8% in the top ten. A word on this clonotype: The antigen is undetermined.

V usage is TRBV6-5 and J usage is TRBJ2-7; 9 bases align to TRBD2. Material: CD8+ T cells from PBMCs. The TCR was taken from a human donor in good health (CMV status not recorded). Some clones in this sample may be carry-over from other donors' samples. The CDR3 DNA is TGTGCCAGCAGGGTACTAGCGGGCGGTTCCTACGAGCAGTACGTC. It specifies CASRVLAGGSYEQYV.